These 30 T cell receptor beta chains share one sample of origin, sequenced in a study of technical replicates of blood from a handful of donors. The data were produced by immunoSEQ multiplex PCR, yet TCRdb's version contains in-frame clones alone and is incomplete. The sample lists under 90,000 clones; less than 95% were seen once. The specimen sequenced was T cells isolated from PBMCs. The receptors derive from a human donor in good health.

CDR3 residues: CASNGETGELFF. The CDR3 DNA follows: TGTGCCAGCAACGGGGAAACCGGGGAGCTGTTTTTT. J is TRBJ2-2 and V is TRBV6-6; tentative D call: TRBD2 (5 bases). Germline CDR1 MNHNY, CDR2 SVGAGI (reference sequence). Trimming shortened V by 7 bases and J by 5 bases, and 8 bases separated the two germline ends. The CDR3 runs 12 residues.

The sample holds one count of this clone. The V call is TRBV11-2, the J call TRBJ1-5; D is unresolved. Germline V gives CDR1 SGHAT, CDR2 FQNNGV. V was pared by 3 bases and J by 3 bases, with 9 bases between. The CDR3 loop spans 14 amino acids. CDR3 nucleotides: TGTGCCAGCAGCTTTGTCGGTCTCAATCAGCCCCAGCATTTT. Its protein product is CASSFVGLNQPQHF.

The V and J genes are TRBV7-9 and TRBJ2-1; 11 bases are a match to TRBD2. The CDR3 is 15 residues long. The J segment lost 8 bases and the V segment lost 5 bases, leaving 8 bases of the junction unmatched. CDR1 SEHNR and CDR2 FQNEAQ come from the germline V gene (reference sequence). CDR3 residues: CASSPGLAGDDEQFF. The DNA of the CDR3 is TGTGCCAGCAGCCCCGGACTAGCGGGTGACGATGAGCAGTTCTTC.

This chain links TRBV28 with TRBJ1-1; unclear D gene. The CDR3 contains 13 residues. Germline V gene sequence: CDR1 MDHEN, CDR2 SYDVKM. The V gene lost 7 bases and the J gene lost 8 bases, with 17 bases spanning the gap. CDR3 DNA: TGTGCCAGCACCCCCTTAGGACCGGGGGAAGCTTTCTTT. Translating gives CASTPLGPGEAFF.

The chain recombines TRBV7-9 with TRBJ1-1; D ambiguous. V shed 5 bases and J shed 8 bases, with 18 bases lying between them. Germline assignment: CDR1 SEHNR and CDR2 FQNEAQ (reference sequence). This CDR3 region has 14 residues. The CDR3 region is CASSLFTESGEAFF. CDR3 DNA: TGTGCCAGCAGCCTTTTCACCGAAAGCGGAGAAGCTTTCTTT.

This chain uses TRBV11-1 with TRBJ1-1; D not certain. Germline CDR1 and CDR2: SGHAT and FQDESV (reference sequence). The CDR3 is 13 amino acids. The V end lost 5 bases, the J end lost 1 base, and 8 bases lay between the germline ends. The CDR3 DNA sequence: TGTGCCAGCAGCCCGCGACAGAACACTGAAGCTTTCTTT. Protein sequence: CASSPRQNTEAFF.

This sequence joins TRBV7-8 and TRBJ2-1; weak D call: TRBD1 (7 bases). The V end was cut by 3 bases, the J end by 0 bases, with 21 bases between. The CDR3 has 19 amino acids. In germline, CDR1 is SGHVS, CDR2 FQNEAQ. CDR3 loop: CASSLDLKPGGSSYNEQFF. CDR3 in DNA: TGTGCCAGCAGCTTGGATCTAAAACCAGGGGGGAGCTCCTACAATGAGCAGTTCTTC.

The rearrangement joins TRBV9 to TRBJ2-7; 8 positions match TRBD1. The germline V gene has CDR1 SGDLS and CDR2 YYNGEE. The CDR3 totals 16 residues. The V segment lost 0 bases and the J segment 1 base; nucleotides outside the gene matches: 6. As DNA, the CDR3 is TGTGCCAGCAGCGTAGACGGGCAGGGGGCTTCCTACGAGCAGTACTTC. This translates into CASSVDGQGASYEQYF.

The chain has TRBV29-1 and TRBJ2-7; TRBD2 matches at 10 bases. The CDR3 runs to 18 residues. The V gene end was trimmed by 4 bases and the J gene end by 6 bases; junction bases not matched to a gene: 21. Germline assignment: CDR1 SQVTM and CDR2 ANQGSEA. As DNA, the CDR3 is TGCAGCGTTGGTCCTAGCGGGAGTAGAGGGTTCCCGGAGGGCGAGCAGTACTTC. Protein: CSVGPSGSRGFPEGEQYF.

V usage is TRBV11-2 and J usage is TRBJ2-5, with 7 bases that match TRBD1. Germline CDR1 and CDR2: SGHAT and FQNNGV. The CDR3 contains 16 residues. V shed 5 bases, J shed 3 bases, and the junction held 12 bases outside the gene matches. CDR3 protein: CASSTRSRQGKETQYF. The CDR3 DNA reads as TGTGCCAGCAGCACCCGTTCAAGACAGGGAAAAGAGACCCAGTACTTC.

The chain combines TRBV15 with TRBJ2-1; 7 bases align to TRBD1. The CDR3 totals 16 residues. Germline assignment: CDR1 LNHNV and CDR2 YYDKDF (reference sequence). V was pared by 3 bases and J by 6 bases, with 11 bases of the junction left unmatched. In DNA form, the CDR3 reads TGTGCCACCAGCAGCGGACAGGTTGGTGGATCCAATGAGCAGTTCTTC. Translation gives CATSSGQVGGSNEQFF.

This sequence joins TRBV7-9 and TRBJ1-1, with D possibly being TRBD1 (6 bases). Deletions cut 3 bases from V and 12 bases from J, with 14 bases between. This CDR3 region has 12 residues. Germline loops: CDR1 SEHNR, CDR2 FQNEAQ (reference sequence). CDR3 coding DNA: TGTGCCAGCAGCTTTGGGGGGGCAGTGCCTTTCTTT. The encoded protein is CASSFGGAVPFF. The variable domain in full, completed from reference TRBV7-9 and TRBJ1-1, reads DTGVSQNPRHKITKRGQNVTFRCDPISEHNRLYWYRQTLGQGPEFLTYFQNEAQLEKSRLLSDRFSAERPKGSFSTLEIQRTEQGDSAMYLCASSFGGAVPFFGQGTRLTVV.

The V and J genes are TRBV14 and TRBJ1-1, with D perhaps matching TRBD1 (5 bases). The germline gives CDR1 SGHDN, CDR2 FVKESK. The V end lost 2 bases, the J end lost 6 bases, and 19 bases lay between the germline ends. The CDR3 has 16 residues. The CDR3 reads CASSQLSSRGESEAFF. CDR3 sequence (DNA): TGTGCCAGCAGCCAACTCTCGTCTCGGGGGGAATCTGAAGCTTTCTTT.

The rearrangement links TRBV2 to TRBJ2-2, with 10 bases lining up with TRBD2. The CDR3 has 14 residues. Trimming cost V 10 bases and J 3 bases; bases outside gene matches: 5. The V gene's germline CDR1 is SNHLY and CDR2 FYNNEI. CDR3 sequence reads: CANKREGYTGELFF. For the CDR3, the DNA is TGTGCCAACAAGCGGGAGGGTTACACCGGGGAGCTGTTTTTT. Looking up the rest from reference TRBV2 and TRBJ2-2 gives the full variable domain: EPEVTQTPSHQVTQMGQEVILRCVPISNHLYFYWYRQILGQKVEFLVSFYNNEISEKSEIFDDQFSVERPDGSNFTLKIRSTKLEDSAMYFCANKREGYTGELFFGEGSRLTVL.

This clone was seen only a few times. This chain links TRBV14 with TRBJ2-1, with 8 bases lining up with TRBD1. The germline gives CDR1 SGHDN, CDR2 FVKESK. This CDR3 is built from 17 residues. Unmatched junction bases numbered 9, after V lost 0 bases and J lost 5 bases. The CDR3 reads CASSQDWTGIFNNEQFF. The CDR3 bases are TGTGCCAGCAGCCAAGATTGGACAGGGATTTTCAACAATGAGCAGTTCTTC.

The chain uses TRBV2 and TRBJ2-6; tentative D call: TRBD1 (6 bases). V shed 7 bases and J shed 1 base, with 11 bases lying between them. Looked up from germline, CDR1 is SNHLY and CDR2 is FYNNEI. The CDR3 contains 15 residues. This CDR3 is CASTLQGSGANVLTF. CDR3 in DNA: TGTGCCAGCACCCTTCAGGGGTCTGGGGCCAACGTCCTGACTTTC. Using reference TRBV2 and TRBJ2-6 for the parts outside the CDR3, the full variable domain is EPEVTQTPSHQVTQMGQEVILRCVPISNHLYFYWYRQILGQKVEFLVSFYNNEISEKSEIFDDQFSVERPDGSNFTLKIRSTKLEDSAMYFCASTLQGSGANVLTFGAGSRLTVL.

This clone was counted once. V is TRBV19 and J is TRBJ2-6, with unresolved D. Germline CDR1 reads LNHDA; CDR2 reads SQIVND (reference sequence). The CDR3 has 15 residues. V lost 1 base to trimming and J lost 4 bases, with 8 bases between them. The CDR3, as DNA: TGTGCCAGTAGTATAGCCCAACAGGGGGCCAACGTCCTGACTTTC. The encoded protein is CASSIAQQGANVLTF.

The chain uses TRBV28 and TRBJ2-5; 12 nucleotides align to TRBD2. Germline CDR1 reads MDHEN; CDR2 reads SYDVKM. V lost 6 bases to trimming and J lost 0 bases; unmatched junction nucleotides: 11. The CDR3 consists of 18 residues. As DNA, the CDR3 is TGTGCCAGCAGCCCTCGACGACTAGCGGGGGTCAACCAAGAGACCCAGTACTTC. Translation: CASSPRRLAGVNQETQYF.

The CDR3 is CASSEPGGHQPQHF. In DNA, the CDR3 is TGTGCCAGCAGTGAACCAGGGGGTCATCAGCCCCAGCATTTT. The V gene is TRBV28, the J gene TRBJ1-5; 7 nucleotides line up with TRBD1. Trimming at V came to 5 bases and at J to 5 bases, leaving 6 bases not matched to a gene. Germline CDR1 reads MDHEN; CDR2 reads SYDVKM. CDR3 length equals 14 residues.

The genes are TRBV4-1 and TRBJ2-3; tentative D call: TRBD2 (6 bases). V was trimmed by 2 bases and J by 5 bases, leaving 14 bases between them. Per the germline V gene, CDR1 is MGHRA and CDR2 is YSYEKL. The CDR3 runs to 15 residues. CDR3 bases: TGCGCCAGCAGCCAAACCGGGACTGCTGGAGATACGCAGTATTTT. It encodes CASSQTGTAGDTQYF.

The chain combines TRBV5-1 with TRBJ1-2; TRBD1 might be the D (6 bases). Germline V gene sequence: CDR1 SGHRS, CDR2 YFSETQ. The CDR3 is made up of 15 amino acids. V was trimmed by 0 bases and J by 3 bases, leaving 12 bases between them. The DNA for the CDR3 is TGCGCCAGCAGCTTGGATGGGGGGGGGCACTATGGCTACACCTTC. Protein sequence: CASSLDGGGHYGYTF.

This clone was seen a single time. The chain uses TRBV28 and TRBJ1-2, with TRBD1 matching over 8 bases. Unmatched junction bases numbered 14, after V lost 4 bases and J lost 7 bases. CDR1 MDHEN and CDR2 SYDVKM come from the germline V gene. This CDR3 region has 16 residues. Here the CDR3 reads CASSSGTGYDSGGYTF. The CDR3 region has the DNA TGTGCCAGCAGTTCCGGGACAGGATACGATTCGGGTGGCTACACCTTC.

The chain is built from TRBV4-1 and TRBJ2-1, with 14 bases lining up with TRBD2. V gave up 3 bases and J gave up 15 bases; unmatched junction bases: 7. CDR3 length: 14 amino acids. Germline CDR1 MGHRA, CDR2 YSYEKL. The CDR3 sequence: CASSHGLAGGPWFF. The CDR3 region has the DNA TGCGCCAGCAGCCATGGACTAGCGGGAGGCCCCTGGTTCTTC.

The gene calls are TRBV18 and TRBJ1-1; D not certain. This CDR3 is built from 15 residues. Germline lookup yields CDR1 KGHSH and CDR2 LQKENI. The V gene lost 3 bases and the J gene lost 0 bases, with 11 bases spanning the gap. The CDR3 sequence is CASSPPGSMNTEAFF. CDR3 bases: TGTGCCAGCTCACCTCCCGGGTCCATGAACACTGAAGCTTTCTTT. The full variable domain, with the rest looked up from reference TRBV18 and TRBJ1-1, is NAGVMQNPRHLVRRRGQEARLRCSPMKGHSHVYWYRQLPEEGLKFMVYLQKENIIDESGMPKERFSAEFPKEGPSILRIQQVVRGDSAAYFCASSPPGSMNTEAFFGQGTRLTVV.

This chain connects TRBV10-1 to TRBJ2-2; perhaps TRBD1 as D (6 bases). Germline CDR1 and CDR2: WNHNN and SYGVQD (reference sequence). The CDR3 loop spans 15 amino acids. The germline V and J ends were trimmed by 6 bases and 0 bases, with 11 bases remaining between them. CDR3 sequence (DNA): TGCGCCAGCAGCCGGGACACCGCGAACACCGGGGAGCTGTTTTTT. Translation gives CASSRDTANTGELFF.

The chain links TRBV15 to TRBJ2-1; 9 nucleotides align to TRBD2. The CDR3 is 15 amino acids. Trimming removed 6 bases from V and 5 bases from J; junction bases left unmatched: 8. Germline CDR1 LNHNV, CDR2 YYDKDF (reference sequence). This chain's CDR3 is CATRTSGRFDNEQFF. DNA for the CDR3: TGTGCCACCAGAACCAGCGGGAGGTTCGACAATGAGCAGTTCTTC.

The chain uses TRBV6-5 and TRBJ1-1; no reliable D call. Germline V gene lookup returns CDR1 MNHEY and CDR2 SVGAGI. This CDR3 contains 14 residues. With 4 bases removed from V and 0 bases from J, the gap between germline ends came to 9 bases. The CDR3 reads CASSLGNMNTEAFF. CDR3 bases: TGTGCCAGCAGTTTGGGCAACATGAACACTGAAGCTTTCTTT.

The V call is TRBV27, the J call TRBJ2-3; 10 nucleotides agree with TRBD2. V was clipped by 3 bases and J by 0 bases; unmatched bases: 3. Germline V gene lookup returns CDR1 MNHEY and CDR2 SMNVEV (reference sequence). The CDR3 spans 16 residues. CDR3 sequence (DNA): TGTGCCAGCAGTTTCTCACTAGCGGGAAGCACAGATACGCAGTATTTT. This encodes CASSFSLAGSTDTQYF.

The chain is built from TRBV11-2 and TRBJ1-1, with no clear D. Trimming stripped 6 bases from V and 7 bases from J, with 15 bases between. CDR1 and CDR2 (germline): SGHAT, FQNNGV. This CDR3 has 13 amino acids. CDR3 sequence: CASRGGMVSEAFF. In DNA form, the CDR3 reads TGTGCCAGCAGAGGAGGAATGGTGAGTGAAGCTTTCTTT.

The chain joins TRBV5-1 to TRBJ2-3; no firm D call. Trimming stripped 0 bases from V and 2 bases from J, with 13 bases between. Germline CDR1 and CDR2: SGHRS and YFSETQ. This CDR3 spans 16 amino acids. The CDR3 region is CASSLVGRAPTDTQYF. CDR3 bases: TGCGCCAGCAGCTTGGTTGGGCGTGCCCCCACAGATACGCAGTATTTT.